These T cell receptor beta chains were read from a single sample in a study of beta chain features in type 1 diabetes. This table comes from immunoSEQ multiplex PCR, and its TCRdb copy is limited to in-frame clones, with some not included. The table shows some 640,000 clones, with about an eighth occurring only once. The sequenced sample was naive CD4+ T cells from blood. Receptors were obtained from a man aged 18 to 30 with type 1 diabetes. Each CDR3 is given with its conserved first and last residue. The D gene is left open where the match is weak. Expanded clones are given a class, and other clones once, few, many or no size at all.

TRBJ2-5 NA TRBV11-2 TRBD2 CASSLGSGGWETQYF TGTGCCAGCAGCCTAGGGAGCGGGGGTTGGGAGACCCAGTACTTC
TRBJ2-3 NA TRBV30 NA CAWSAPSTQYF TGTGCCTGGAGTGCACCTTCGACGCAGTATTTT
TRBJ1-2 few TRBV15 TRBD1 CATSMDRGKGNYGYTF TGTGCCACCAGCATGGACAGGGGGAAGGGTAACTATGGCTACACCTTC
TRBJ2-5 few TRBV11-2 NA CASSLEWDSLGAQYF TGTGCCAGCAGCTTAGAGTGGGACTCCCTCGGGGCCCAGTACTTC
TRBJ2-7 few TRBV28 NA CASRQDSTSYEQYF TGTGCCAGCAGACAGGACAGCACTTCCTACGAGCAGTACTTC
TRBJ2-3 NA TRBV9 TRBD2 CASSFRRGGTDTQYF TGTGCCAGCAGCTTCCGGCGGGGGGGCACAGATACGCAGTATTTT
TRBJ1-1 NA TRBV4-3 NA CASSQAGGGTEAFF TGCGCCAGCAGCCAAGCCGGGGGAGGAACTGAAGCTTTCTTT
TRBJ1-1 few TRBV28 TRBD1 CASSSPGTGSYTEAFF TGTGCCAGCAGTTCTCCCGGGACAGGGTCGTACACTGAAGCTTTCTTT
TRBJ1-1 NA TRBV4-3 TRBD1 CASSQGTGSEAFF TGCGCCAGCAGCCAAGGGACAGGGTCGGAAGCTTTCTTT
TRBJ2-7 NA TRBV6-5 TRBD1 CASNPYRGPYEQYF TGTGCCAGCAACCCATACAGGGGACCTTACGAGCAGTACTTC
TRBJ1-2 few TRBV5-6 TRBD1 CASSSNNRGDYTF TGTGCCAGCAGCTCTAATAACAGGGGCGACTACACCTTC
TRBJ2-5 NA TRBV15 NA CATSRVERTGIPRYF TGTGCCACCAGCAGAGTGGAGAGGACGGGCATCCCCCGGTACTTC
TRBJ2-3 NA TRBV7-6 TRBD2 CASSYLGTSGTDTQYF TGTGCCAGCAGCTACCTCGGGACTAGCGGCACAGATACGCAGTATTTT
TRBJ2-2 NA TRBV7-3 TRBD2 CASSPGLASGELFF TGTGCCAGCAGTCCGGGACTAGCTAGCGGGGAGCTGTTTTTT
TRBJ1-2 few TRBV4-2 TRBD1 CASSQIGQGASGYTF TGTGCCAGCAGCCAGATTGGACAGGGGGCAAGTGGCTACACCTTC
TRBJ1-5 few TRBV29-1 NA CSVGTGYSNQPQHF TGCAGCGTGGGTACAGGTTATAGCAATCAGCCCCAGCATTTT
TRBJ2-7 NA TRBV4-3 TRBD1 CASSQEEQGSGEQYF TGCGCCAGCAGCCAAGAGGAACAGGGGAGTGGCGAGCAGTACTTC
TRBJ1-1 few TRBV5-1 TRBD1 CASSLGTGTNEAFF TGCGCCAGCAGCTTGGGGACAGGTACTAATGAAGCTTTCTTT
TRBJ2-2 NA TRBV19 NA CAIRGPSNTGELFF TGTGCCATCAGGGGCCCTTCAAACACCGGGGAGCTGTTTTTT
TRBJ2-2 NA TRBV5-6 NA CASSLRGGAGELFF TGTGCCAGCAGCTTGAGGGGAGGAGCCGGGGAGCTGTTTTTT
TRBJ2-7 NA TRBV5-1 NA CASSFDRSHLYEQYF TGCGCCAGCAGCTTCGACAGGTCCCACCTCTACGAGCAGTACTTC
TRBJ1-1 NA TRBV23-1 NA CASSPPCGNTEAFF TGCGCCAGCAGTCCCCCGTGCGGTAACACTGAAGCTTTCTTT
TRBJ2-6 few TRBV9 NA CASSVAPALSGANVLTF TGTGCCAGCAGCGTAGCCCCCGCCTTGTCTGGGGCCAACGTCCTGACTTTC
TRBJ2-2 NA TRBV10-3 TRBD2 CAIRRLAGDTGELFF TGTGCCATCAGACGACTAGCGGGAGACACCGGGGAGCTGTTTTTT
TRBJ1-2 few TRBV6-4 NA CASSDSALSSARYTF TGTGCCAGCAGTGACTCAGCGCTTAGTTCAGCTCGCTACACCTTC
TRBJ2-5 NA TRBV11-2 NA CASSLVGAGGVPGTQYF TGTGCCAGCAGCTTAGTGGGGGCAGGTGGGGTTCCGGGGACCCAGTACTTC
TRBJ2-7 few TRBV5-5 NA CASSPTGELFTTVQYF TGTGCCAGCAGCCCCACGGGCGAGTTATTTACGACTGTGCAGTACTTC
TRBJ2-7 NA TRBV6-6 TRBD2 CASSSLLAGMIYEQYF TGTGCCAGCAGCTCCTTGCTAGCGGGCATGATCTACGAGCAGTACTTC